A single sample gave rise to the 26 T cell receptor beta chains below, sequenced in a study of cytomegalovirus exposure and HLA in healthy donors. This table comes from immunoSEQ multiplex PCR, and its TCRdb copy is limited to in-frame clones, with some not included. The table records about 150,000 clones, about 86% of them present only once. Sequenced: PBMCs. The receptors shown here come from a human donor in good health.

The rearrangement links TRBV30 to TRBJ2-1; the D is unclear. Germline-derived CDR1 and CDR2 are GTSNPN and SVGIG (reference sequence). The CDR3 spans 14 residues. V was clipped by 0 bases and J by 7 bases, with 13 bases between them. The CDR3 coding sequence is TGTGCCTGGAGTGTATTAGCCTCCCGAAATGAGCAGTTCTTC. Translated: CAWSVLASRNEQFF. Drawing the rest from reference TRBV30 and TRBJ2-1, the complete variable domain is SQTIHQWPATLVQPVGSPLSLECTVEGTSNPNLYWYRQAAGRGLQLLFYSVGIGQISSEVPQNLSASRPQDRQFILSSKKLLLSDSGFYLCAWSVLASRNEQFFGPGTRLTVL.

This chain uses TRBV7-8 with TRBJ2-2; 8 bases match TRBD1. Germline V gene lookup returns CDR1 SGHVS and CDR2 FQNEAQ. Trimming at V came to 6 bases and at J to 3 bases, leaving 9 bases not matched to a gene. CDR3 length: 16 residues. CDR3 in amino acids: CASRIRVDRDTGELFF. CDR3 coding DNA: TGTGCCAGCAGAATAAGAGTGGACAGGGACACCGGGGAGCTGTTTTTT.

The chain employs TRBV11-2 and TRBJ1-1, with a possible D match to TRBD1 (5 bases). The CDR3 has 12 residues. Trimming shortened V by 4 bases and J by 5 bases, and 8 bases separated the two germline ends. In germline, CDR1 is SGHAT, CDR2 FQNNGV. CDR3 sequence reads: CASSYYRTEAFF. The CDR3 DNA is TGTGCCAGCAGCTACTACAGGACTGAAGCTTTCTTT.

This clone was detected once. The J gene is TRBJ1-5, the V gene TRBV2; unclear D gene. The CDR3 is 13 amino acids. V was shortened by 4 bases and J by 5 bases, with 9 bases between the two germline ends. Germline lookup yields CDR1 SNHLY and CDR2 FYNNEI. The CDR3 protein is CASSGGEDQPQHF. The DNA of the CDR3 is TGTGCCAGCAGTGGTGGGGAGGATCAGCCCCAGCATTTT. The variable domain in full, with the rest retrieved from reference TRBV2 and TRBJ1-5, is EPEVTQTPSHQVTQMGQEVILRCVPISNHLYFYWYRQILGQKVEFLVSFYNNEISEKSEIFDDQFSVERPDGSNFTLKIRSTKLEDSAMYFCASSGGEDQPQHFGDGTRLSIL.

V gene TRBV7-9 combines with J gene TRBJ2-7, with 9 bases matching TRBD2. Germline V CDR1 and CDR2: SEHNR, FQNEAQ (reference sequence). The CDR3 is 15 amino acids. Trimming at V came to 5 bases and at J to 2 bases, leaving 7 bases not matched to a gene. DNA for the CDR3: TGTGCCAGCAGCCCCGGGAGCGGGAGGACCTACGAGCAGTACTTC. Translating gives CASSPGSGRTYEQYF.

A few counts support this clone. This chain links TRBV30 with TRBJ1-5; possible D gene TRBD1, 5 bases. This CDR3 has 15 amino acids. From germline, CDR1 is GTSNPN and CDR2 SVGIG (reference sequence). V was trimmed by 0 bases and J by 0 bases, leaving 9 bases between them. The CDR3 loop is CAWSVSGGSNQPQHF. Written as DNA, the CDR3 is TGTGCCTGGAGTGTTTCCGGGGGTAGCAATCAGCCCCAGCATTTT.

The gene calls are TRBV7-9 and TRBJ2-7, with 7 bases that match TRBD1. The CDR3 loop spans 15 amino acids. V shed 5 bases, J shed 3 bases, and the junction held 10 bases outside the gene matches. Looked up from germline, CDR1 is SEHNR and CDR2 is FQNEAQ (reference sequence). CDR3 protein: CASSPVRGNHYEQYF. In DNA, the CDR3 is TGTGCCAGCAGCCCGGTCAGGGGGAACCACTACGAGCAGTACTTC.

The chain carries TRBV27 and TRBJ2-7, with 7 bases that match TRBD2. V shed 4 bases, J shed 3 bases, and the junction held 12 bases outside the gene matches. CDR1 is MNHEY, CDR2 SMNVEV, per germline (reference sequence). The CDR3 is 16 residues long. CDR3 nucleotide sequence: TGTGCCAGCAGTTCCCCCTCCCGGGGGGACTACTACGAGCAGTACTTC. Its translation: CASSSPSRGDYYEQYF.

The J gene is TRBJ1-1, the V gene TRBV6-5, with 7 bases identical to TRBD1. This CDR3 is 13 amino acids long. Trimming took 9 bases from V and 7 from J; bases not matched to a gene: 11. Germline V gives CDR1 MNHEY, CDR2 SVGAGI. CDR3 in DNA: TGTGCCAGTGAGGACAGGCGGAACGGTGAAGCTTTCTTT. It codes for CASEDRRNGEAFF.

The rearrangement links TRBV14 to TRBJ2-6, with unresolved D. This CDR3 contains 13 residues. Germline CDR1 and CDR2: SGHDN and FVKESK. The ends were cut back, 5 bases at V and 1 base at J, with 3 bases in the middle. The CDR3 DNA reads as TGTGCCAGCAGCTCTTCTGGGGCCAACGTCCTGACTTTC. This encodes CASSSSGANVLTF. The whole variable domain, remainder taken from reference TRBV14 and TRBJ2-6, is EAGVTQFPSHSVIEKGQTVTLRCDPISGHDNLYWYRRVMGKEIKFLLHFVKESKQDESGMPNNRFLAERTGGTYSTLKVQPAELEDSGVYFCASSSSGANVLTFGAGSRLTVL.

The CDR3 DNA sequence: TGTGCCACCAGCAGAGCCCCTGGCAGGGGCGGAAATCAGCCCCAGCATTTT. Amino acids: CATSRAPGRGGNQPQHF. The chain links TRBV15 to TRBJ1-5, with D perhaps matching TRBD1 (6 bases). V lost 1 base and J lost 4, with 17 bases in between. Germline V gene sequence: CDR1 LNHNV, CDR2 YYDKDF (reference sequence). CDR3 size: 17 residues.

This chain links TRBV11-2 with TRBJ2-2; D perhaps matches TRBD1 (6 bases). With 5 bases removed from V and 5 bases from J, the gap between germline ends came to 12 bases. CDR1 is SGHAT, CDR2 FQNNGV, per germline. The CDR3 totals 14 residues. The CDR3 sequence: CASSPLQGTGELFF. CDR3 sequence (DNA): TGTGCCAGCAGCCCGCTTCAGGGGACCGGGGAGCTGTTTTTT. Full variable domain (rest looked up from reference TRBV11-2 and TRBJ2-2): EAGVAQSPRYKIIEKRQSVAFWCNPISGHATLYWYQQILGQGPKLLIQFQNNGVVDDSQLPKDRFSAERLKGVDSTLKIQPAKLEDSAVYLCASSPLQGTGELFFGEGSRLTVL.

The chain recombines TRBV29-1 with TRBJ2-5; D is undetermined. This CDR3 has 14 residues. Germline V gene lookup returns CDR1 SQVTM and CDR2 ANQGSEA. Trimming removed 6 bases from V and 1 base from J, with 15 bases in between. Here the CDR3 DNA reads TGCAGCGTGCGAGTTTACGCCTTCCAAGAGACCCAGTACTTC. This translates into CSVRVYAFQETQYF. The full variable domain, rest sourced from reference TRBV29-1 and TRBJ2-5, is SAVISQKPSRDICQRGTSLTIQCQVDSQVTMMFWYRQQPGQSLTLIATANQGSEATYESGFVIDKFPISRPNLTFSTLTVSNMSPEDSSIYLCSVRVYAFQETQYFGPGTRLLVL.

The V and J genes are TRBV4-3 and TRBJ1-2; 10 nucleotides align to TRBD1. The V gene's germline CDR1 is LGHNA and CDR2 YSLEER. J was trimmed by 4 bases and V by 4 bases; bases with no gene match: 12. The CDR3 spans 17 residues. The CDR3 here is CASSPGRDRGQIYGYTF. CDR3 DNA sequence: TGCGCCAGCAGCCCTGGCCGGGACAGGGGCCAAATCTATGGCTACACCTTC.

This clone showed up just a few times. This rearrangement joins TRBV4-1 to TRBJ2-7; D is undetermined. CDR3 length: 14 residues. CDR1 is MGHRA and CDR2 is YSYEKL in the germline V gene. Trimming left V 2 bases short and J 0 bases short, with 8 bases between. The CDR3 sequence: CASSQRQSSYEQYF. DNA for the CDR3: TGCGCCAGCAGCCAACGACAAAGCTCCTACGAGCAGTACTTC.

The rearrangement joins TRBV7-3 to TRBJ1-2; D is ambiguous. The germline gives CDR1 SGHTA, CDR2 FQGTGA. V was shortened by 2 bases and J by 2 bases, with 9 bases between the two germline ends. This CDR3 region has 14 residues. In DNA, the CDR3 is TGTGCCAGCAGCTTAGGGCCCCAGAACTATGGCTACACCTTC. It yields the protein CASSLGPQNYGYTF. The complete variable domain, with remaining parts taken from reference TRBV7-3 and TRBJ1-2, reads GAGVSQTPSNKVTEKGKYVELRCDPISGHTALYWYRQSLGQGPEFLIYFQGTGAADDSGLPNDRFFAVRPEGSVSTLKIQRTERGDSAVYLCASSLGPQNYGYTFGSGTRLTVV.

This clone has only a few counts. This chain joins TRBV4-1 and TRBJ1-5; 8 nucleotides align to TRBD1. Germline lookup yields CDR1 MGHRA and CDR2 YSYEKL. This CDR3 has 16 residues. The ends lost 1 base at V and 2 bases at J; junction bases unmatched: 4. CDR3 nucleotides: TGCGCCAGCAGCCAAGTTAAGGGACAGGGCAATCAGCCCCAGCATTTT. Its protein product is CASSQVKGQGNQPQHF.

The J gene is TRBJ1-4, the V gene TRBV18, with D unresolved. Trimming removed 2 bases from V and 5 bases from J, with 9 bases in between. Looked up from germline, CDR1 is KGHSH and CDR2 is LQKENI. The CDR3 consists of 14 residues. The CDR3 nucleotides are TGTGCCAGCTCACCAGGCAGTCCGAATGAAAAACTGTTTTTT. Its protein product is CASSPGSPNEKLFF.

V and J are TRBV5-1 and TRBJ2-1; 9 positions match TRBD2. V shed 0 bases, J shed 3 bases, and the junction held 1 base outside the gene matches. The CDR3 loop spans 15 amino acids. Germline loops: CDR1 SGHRS, CDR2 YFSETQ. The CDR3 nucleotides read TGCGCCAGCAGCTTGGGACTAGCGGACTACAATGAGCAGTTCTTC. It encodes CASSLGLADYNEQFF. Together with reference TRBV5-1 and TRBJ2-1, the CDR3 gives the full variable domain: KAGVTQTPRYLIKTRGQQVTLSCSPISGHRSVSWYQQTPGQGLQFLFEYFSETQRNKGNFPGRFSGRQFSNSRSEMNVSTLELGDSALYLCASSLGLADYNEQFFGPGTRLTVL.

The chain employs TRBV7-3 and TRBJ1-6; D is possibly TRBD1 (6 bases). V lost 2 bases and J lost 7, with 9 bases in between. From germline, CDR1 is SGHTA and CDR2 FQGTGA. There are 14 residues in the CDR3. The CDR3 sequence: CASSLAGANSPLHF. The CDR3 DNA reads as TGTGCCAGCAGCTTAGCGGGGGCCAATTCACCCCTCCACTTT. The full variable domain, completed using reference TRBV7-3 and TRBJ1-6, is GAGVSQTPSNKVTEKGKYVELRCDPISGHTALYWYRQSLGQGPEFLIYFQGTGAADDSGLPNDRFFAVRPEGSVSTLKIQRTERGDSAVYLCASSLAGANSPLHFGNGTRLTVT.

The J gene is TRBJ1-1, the V gene TRBV7-2; D uncertain. CDR1 SGHTA and CDR2 FQGNSA come from the germline V gene. Between the trimmed V and J ends, which lost 5 bases and 5 bases, there was a span of 18 bases. The length of the CDR3 is 15 residues. The CDR3 is CASSPGVYGFTEAFF. CDR3 nucleotide sequence: TGTGCCAGCAGCCCCGGGGTATACGGGTTTACTGAAGCTTTCTTT.

The V call is TRBV9, the J call TRBJ2-1; D remains unclear. V was pared by 0 bases and J by 9 bases, with 7 bases between. CDR3 length: 12 residues. CDR1 is SGDLS, CDR2 YYNGEE, per germline. The CDR3 protein is CASSVGGREQFF. CDR3 DNA sequence: TGTGCCAGCAGCGTAGGAGGCCGTGAGCAGTTCTTC.

This clone was counted only a few times. The chain uses TRBV27 and TRBJ1-2; possible D gene TRBD1, 5 bases. CDR1 MNHEY and CDR2 SMNVEV come from the germline V gene (reference sequence). The CDR3 sequence is 14 residues long. The germline V and J ends were trimmed by 4 bases and 4 bases, with 13 bases remaining between them. The CDR3 nucleotides read TGTGCCAGCAGTTCCACCGACAGAACCTATGGCTACACCTTC. Protein: CASSSTDRTYGYTF.

The J gene is TRBJ2-7, the V gene TRBV5-1; 8 bases are shared with TRBD2. The ends lost 5 bases at V and 0 bases at J; junction bases unmatched: 7. The germline CDR1 and CDR2 sequences are SGHRS and YFSETQ. This CDR3 is 15 amino acids long. The CDR3, as DNA: TGCGCCAGCAGTGCGACTAGCGTTAGCTCCTACGAGCAGTACTTC. Amino acids: CASSATSVSSYEQYF.

The rearrangement uses TRBV15 and TRBJ2-3; no firm D call. The ends were cut back, 0 bases at V and 5 bases at J, with 12 bases in the middle. Per germline, CDR1 LNHNV and CDR2 YYDKDF (reference sequence). The CDR3 loop spans 15 amino acids. The CDR3 spells CATSRDDLVGDTQYF. For the CDR3, the DNA is TGTGCCACCAGCAGAGATGATCTAGTTGGAGATACGCAGTATTTT.

The V gene is TRBV10-1, the J gene TRBJ2-7; the D is unclear. The CDR3 has 13 residues. V was cut by 4 bases and J by 5 bases, with 12 bases left in between. In germline, CDR1 is WNHNN, CDR2 SYGVQD (reference sequence). In nucleotides, the CDR3 is TGCGCCAGCAGTGGCGTTGGAGATCACGAGCAGTACTTC. This codes for CASSGVGDHEQYF.